A selection of T cell receptor beta chains follows, all from one sample in a study of blood T cell repertoires in COVID-19. Measured with immunoSEQ multiplex PCR; TCRdb has only the in-frame clones, and not every one. This table holds some 160,000 clones, 80% found once. Sequencing was carried out using peripheral blood. Every receptor here comes from a woman aged 45 to 65 with acute or convalescent COVID-19. Each CDR3 is given with its conserved first and last residue. The order of the fields is D gene, J gene, clone size, V gene, CDR3 DNA, CDR3 protein. The D gene is left open where the match is weak. Clone size is not always given. Where it is, it says once, few, many or a class for expanded clones.

TRBD1,TRBJ2-1,once,TRBV19,TGTGCCAGTACCGGGACAGGGGTGTACAATGAGCAGTTCTTC,CASTGTGVYNEQFF
NA,TRBJ1-5,NA,TRBV2,TGTGCCAGCAGTGGACAGGCGCGTCAGCCCCAGCATTTT,CASSGQARQPQHF
TRBD2,TRBJ2-4,NA,TRBV11-1,TGTGCCAGCAGCTCGACCGGGACTAGCTTGGAGAACATTCAGTACTTC,CASSSTGTSLENIQYF
TRBD1,TRBJ1-2,NA,TRBV12-5,TGTGCTAGTGGTTTGAGGACAGGGGACTATGGCTACACCTTC,CASGLRTGDYGYTF
TRBD1,TRBJ1-4,NA,TRBV6-5,TGTGCCAGCAAAACAGGGGTGGTACTCGGAAAACTGTTTTTT,CASKTGVVLGKLFF
TRBD1,TRBJ1-1,NA,TRBV19,TGTGCCAGTAGTATAGACAGGGGGCGGGAGAACACTGAAGCTTTCTTT,CASSIDRGRENTEAFF
NA,TRBJ2-5,NA,TRBV6-5,TGTGCCAGCAGTTCCCCCTGGGGGGGCAGAGAGACCCAGTACTTC,CASSSPWGGRETQYF
NA,TRBJ1-2,NA,TRBV14,TGTGCCAGCAGCCAAGATTGGGCAGGTGACTATGGCTACACCTTC,CASSQDWAGDYGYTF
TRBD2,TRBJ2-3,NA,TRBV5-4,TGTGCCAGCAGCACAGGGACTAGCGGGGGGGCTGATACGCAGTATTTT,CASSTGTSGGADTQYF
NA,TRBJ1-2,once,TRBV27,TGTGCCAGCAGAGATACGGGGGGTAACTATGGCTACACCTTC,CASRDTGGNYGYTF
TRBD1,TRBJ1-6,NA,TRBV5-1,TGCGCCAGCAGCGGCCGGGGGACAGGTGATTCACCCCTCCACTTT,CASSGRGTGDSPLHF
NA,TRBJ1-6,NA,TRBV19,TGTGCCAGTAGTATAGCCAGGGTGGCTGCTTCACCCCTCCACTTT,CASSIARVAASPLHF
TRBD2,TRBJ2-1,NA,TRBV3-1/TRBV3-2,TGTGCCAGCAGCGAGACTAGCGGGGGGTCAAGCTCCTACAATGAGCAGTTCTTC,CASSETSGGSSSYNEQFF
TRBD1,TRBJ1-5,NA,TRBV28,TGTGCCAGTATACATCCGACAGGGGCCGTAAATCAGCCCCAGCATTTT,CASIHPTGAVNQPQHF
TRBD1,TRBJ1-2,few,TRBV19,TGTGCCAGTATCCCGGGACAGGGAGGCTATGGCTACACCTTC,CASIPGQGGYGYTF
NA,TRBJ2-4,NA,TRBV6-2/TRBV6-3,TGTGCCAGCAGTTATCCAGAACCCATTCAGTACTTC,CASSYPEPIQYF
TRBD1,TRBJ1-2,NA,TRBV28,TGTGCCAGCAGAGCCGTGGGACAGATCTATGGCTACACCTTC,CASRAVGQIYGYTF
TRBD1,TRBJ1-2,NA,TRBV5-1,TGCGCCAGCAGCACCCGAGCCGGGGGACAGGGGGAGGATGGCTACACCTTC,CASSTRAGGQGEDGYTF
NA,TRBJ2-2,NA,TRBV5-1,TGCGCCAGCAGCTCGACCCTTGGGGGGGCGGCCGGGGAGCTGTTTTTT,CASSSTLGGAAGELFF
NA,TRBJ1-5,NA,TRBV19,TGTGCCAGTAACGACAGAAATCAGCCCCAGCATTTT,CASNDRNQPQHF
TRBD2,TRBJ2-3,NA,TRBV24-1,TGTGCCACCAGTGATTGGGGCCAGCGGGGGGGCTTAGATACGCAGTATTTT,CATSDWGQRGGLDTQYF
NA,TRBJ1-2,NA,TRBV4-2,TGTGCCAGCAGCCAAGATGTAACAGGCCGTTATGGCTACACCTTC,CASSQDVTGRYGYTF
NA,TRBJ1-6,once,TRBV2,TGTGCCAGCCGCTTGTCGGGTCAGAATAATTCACCCCTCCACTTT,CASRLSGQNNSPLHF
NA,TRBJ2-7,few,TRBV29-1,TGCAGCGGACAGGACAGCCCGAACCACGAGCAGTACTTC,CSGQDSPNHEQYF
TRBD1,TRBJ2-5,NA,TRBV18,TGTGCCAGCTCACCACCACAGGGGAACCAAGAGACCCAGTACTTC,CASSPPQGNQETQYF
TRBD1,TRBJ1-2,NA,TRBV6-5,TGTGCCGCTCACACAGCCGGACAGGGGTCCTATGGCTACACCTTC,CAAHTAGQGSYGYTF
NA,TRBJ1-2,NA,TRBV7-3,TGTGCCAGCAGCCCCATCGGAGGGCAAGACTATGGCTACACCTTC,CASSPIGGQDYGYTF
NA,TRBJ1-2,NA,TRBV7-3,TGTGCCAGCAGTTACGGCCCGGGGGATGGCTACACCTTC,CASSYGPGDGYTF
TRBD1,TRBJ2-3,NA,TRBV6-5,TGTGCCAGCAGGAGGGGGCGCGCCACAGATACGCAGTATTTT,CASRRGRATDTQYF
TRBD1,TRBJ1-4,few,TRBV19,TGTGCCAGTAGTACCCTAAAGACAGGGGTATTTGTCGAAAAACTGTTTTTT,CASSTLKTGVFVEKLFF
TRBD1,TRBJ2-5,NA,TRBV5-1,TGCGCCAGCAGCTTGGTAGAGGGACAGGGGGGACAAGAGACCCAGTACTTC,CASSLVEGQGGQETQYF
NA,TRBJ2-7,NA,TRBV12-3/TRBV12-4,TGTGCCAGCCGATCTAGCGAGGCCTACGAGCAGTACTTC,CASRSSEAYEQYF
NA,TRBJ1-5,once,TRBV6-5,TGTGCCAGCAGCGGAGGGACGGCAAATCAGCCCCAGCATTTT,CASSGGTANQPQHF
NA,TRBJ1-2,NA,TRBV28,TGTGCCAGCAGTGTTGACAGCGCTTCATTGTCTAACTATGGCTACACCTTC,CASSVDSASLSNYGYTF
NA,TRBJ1-1,NA,TRBV15,TGTGCCACCAGCAGAGATATTCCGAACACTGAAGCTTTCTTT,CATSRDIPNTEAFF
NA,TRBJ1-2,NA,TRBV5-4,TGTGCCAGCAGCGCGCTTAACTATGGCTACACCTTC,CASSALNYGYTF